These 25 T cell receptor beta chains were all obtained from the same sample, sequenced in a study of T cell responses to AZD1222 COVID-19 vaccine. Assay used: immunoSEQ multiplex PCR; TCRdb lists only in-frame clones, some missing. This sample has 150,000 or so clones, with 91% found just once. The sequencing here drew on peripheral blood, taken on day 0 of AZD1222 vaccination. These receptors originate from an adult in good health.

The chain employs TRBV7-2 and TRBJ2-7; D might be TRBD1 (5 bases). The V and J ends lost 7 bases and 4 bases respectively, with 20 bases between them. Germline CDR1 is SGHTA and CDR2 is FQGNSA. The CDR3 sequence is 15 residues long. CDR3 amino acids: CASTLDRTQPYEQYF. CDR3 sequence (DNA): TGTGCCAGCACCCTCGACCGGACACAACCATACGAGCAGTACTTC. The full variable domain, its missing parts supplied by reference TRBV7-2 and TRBJ2-7, is GAGVSQSPSNKVTEKGKDVELRCDPISGHTALYWYRQSLGQGLEFLIYFQGNSAPDKSGLPSDRFSAERTGGSVSTLTIQRTQQEDSAVYLCASTLDRTQPYEQYFGPGTRLTVT.

The chain recombines TRBV28 with TRBJ1-2; 7 positions agree with TRBD1. The CDR3 extends over 13 amino acids. Germline values: CDR1 MDHEN, CDR2 SYDVKM. V dropped 9 bases and J dropped 3; count of bases not matched to a gene: 7. The CDR3 DNA is TGTGCCAGTCCACAGGGGAAAGACTATGGCTACACCTTC. Translation: CASPQGKDYGYTF.

This clone was recorded only once. The V call is TRBV27, the J call TRBJ2-7, with TRBD1 as a possible D gene (6 bases). The CDR3 has 15 amino acids. V was cut by 2 bases and J by 3 bases, with 14 bases left in between. The germline V gene encodes CDR1 MNHEY and CDR2 SMNVEV (reference sequence). CDR3: CASSLETGSGYEQYF. CDR3 DNA sequence: TGTGCCAGCAGTTTAGAAACAGGGTCCGGCTACGAGCAGTACTTC.

The chain recombines TRBV10-2 with TRBJ2-3; D gene ambiguous. The CDR3 is made up of 12 amino acids. V lost 0 bases and J 6 bases, leaving 4 bases between the germline ends. CDR1 is WSHSY and CDR2 is SAAADI in the germline V gene. Here the CDR3 DNA reads TGCGCCAGCAGTGAGTCAGGCGATACGCAGTATTTT. It yields the protein CASSESGDTQYF.

The chain couples TRBV27 to TRBJ1-1; D perhaps matches TRBD1 (6 bases). The CDR3 contains 13 residues. Per germline, CDR1 MNHEY and CDR2 SMNVEV (reference sequence). V lost 6 bases, J lost 4 bases, and 12 bases lay in between. The CDR3 is CASRMAGATEAFF. CDR3 in DNA: TGTGCCAGCAGGATGGCAGGGGCCACTGAAGCTTTCTTT.

The chain employs TRBV5-1 and TRBJ2-5; 13 bases are a match to TRBD2. The junction had 11 bases not matched to a gene; V was cut back by 4 bases and J by 5 bases. This CDR3 contains 17 residues. Germline V lookup: CDR1 SGHRS, CDR2 YFSETQ. The CDR3 DNA follows: TGCGCCAGCAGCGCCGCCGGGACTAGCGGGACCTGGGAGACCCAGTACTTC. Its translation: CASSAAGTSGTWETQYF.

This clone has a single count. J is TRBJ1-4 and V is TRBV18; possible D gene TRBD1, 5 bases. The V and J ends lost 3 bases and 7 bases respectively, with 15 bases between them. The CDR3 covers 15 residues. Germline CDR1 reads KGHSH; CDR2 reads LQKENI. CDR3 sequence reads: CASSPGGGLVEKLFF. The CDR3 DNA sequence: TGTGCCAGCTCACCCGGGGGAGGGCTCGTTGAAAAACTGTTTTTT.

V gene TRBV5-4 combines with J gene TRBJ1-1; no firm D call. Germline loops: CDR1 SGHNT, CDR2 YYREEE (reference sequence). V was shortened by 4 bases and J by 1 base, with 5 bases between the two germline ends. CDR3 size: 12 residues. The CDR3 nucleotides are TGTGCCAGCAGCCTCAAGAACACTGAAGCTTTCTTT. This gives the protein CASSLKNTEAFF.

The count of this clone is one. The J gene is TRBJ1-6, the V gene TRBV21-1. TRBV21-1 is shown as a pseudogene. The CDR3 has 15 residues. DNA of the CDR3: TGTGCCAGCAGCAAAATCAGAGATGTAAATTCACCCCTCCACTTT. As protein: CASSKIRDVNSPLHF.

This chain links TRBV12-3 or TRBV12-4 with TRBJ2-2; perhaps TRBD1 as D (5 bases). This CDR3 region has 13 residues. Trimming pared 5 bases from V and 4 bases from J, leaving 8 bases between. The CDR3 is CASSLDSTGELFF. The CDR3 nucleotides read TGTGCCAGCAGTCTTGACAGCACCGGGGAGCTGTTTTTT.

Only one count was recorded for this clone. This rearrangement joins TRBV19 to TRBJ2-7; tentatively, D is TRBD2 (7 bases). Trimming stripped 10 bases from V and 3 bases from J, with 22 bases between. This CDR3 comprises 15 residues. Per the germline V gene, CDR1 is LNHDA and CDR2 is SQIVND (reference sequence). The CDR3 is CAIGGAGTADYEQYF. CDR3 DNA sequence: TGTGCCATTGGGGGGGCAGGGACGGCTGACTACGAGCAGTACTTC.

The V call is TRBV24-1, the J call TRBJ2-2; D gene uncertain. The CDR3 loop spans 17 amino acids. CDR1 is KGHDR and CDR2 is SFDVKD in the germline V gene. The V gene lost 1 base and the J gene lost 2 bases, with 13 bases spanning the gap. The CDR3 reads CATSDFEQPLNTGELFF. The CDR3 coding sequence is TGTGCCACCAGTGATTTCGAGCAGCCACTAAACACCGGGGAGCTGTTTTTT.

This chain links TRBV18 with TRBJ2-4; 13 bases fit TRBD2. The CDR3 consists of 15 residues. Trimming at V came to 7 bases and at J to 5 bases, leaving 5 bases not matched to a gene. Germline CDR1 reads KGHSH; CDR2 reads LQKENI. Here the CDR3 DNA reads TGTGCCAGCTGGGGACTAGCGGGAAAGGAAAACATTCAGTACTTC. Its translation: CASWGLAGKENIQYF.

V usage is TRBV29-1 and J usage is TRBJ2-5; D might be TRBD1 or TRBD2, each matching 5 bases. V dropped 4 bases and J dropped 5 bases, with 11 bases sitting between them. This CDR3 contains 12 residues. Germline V CDR1 and CDR2: SQVTM, ANQGSEA. As DNA, the CDR3 is TGCAGCGTTGTTGGGGGAGTGGAGACCCAGTACTTC. This gives the protein CSVVGGVETQYF.

The V gene is TRBV3-1 (or the pseudogene TRBV3-2), the J gene TRBJ1-2; the match to TRBD1 covers 10 bases. Germline CDR1 and CDR2: LGHDT and YNNKEL (reference sequence). V lost 4 bases to trimming and J lost 8 bases; unmatched junction nucleotides: 7. The CDR3 length is 14 residues. The CDR3 DNA follows: TGTGCCAGCAGCCTAAGACAGGGGGCGGGAGGCTACACCTTC. It specifies CASSLRQGAGGYTF.

V and J are TRBV3-1 (or the pseudogene TRBV3-2) and TRBJ2-1; D uncertain. Germline V gene lookup returns CDR1 LGHDT and CDR2 YNNKEL (reference sequence). This CDR3 comprises 13 residues. V was trimmed by 0 bases and J by 8 bases, leaving 8 bases between them. CDR3 nucleotide sequence: TGTGCCAGCAGCCAAGATCAAGAAGATGAGCAGTTCTTC. Residues: CASSQDQEDEQFF.

The chain employs TRBV28 and TRBJ1-1, with TRBD1 matching over 10 bases. V was clipped by 6 bases and J by 5 bases; unmatched bases: 12. The CDR3 is 16 residues long. CDR1 is MDHEN, CDR2 SYDVKM, per germline. The CDR3 is CASSGPTGTGETEAFF. The DNA for the CDR3 is TGTGCCAGCAGCGGTCCTACCGGGACAGGGGAGACTGAAGCTTTCTTT.

This rearrangement joins TRBV6-5 to TRBJ2-1; 7 bases map to TRBD1. J gave up 1 base and V 4 bases, and 7 bases lay outside the gene matches. Germline values: CDR1 MNHEY, CDR2 SVGAGI. CDR3 length: 16 amino acids. The CDR3 sequence is CASSWAPTGSYNEQFF. The CDR3 DNA follows: TGTGCCAGCAGTTGGGCCCCGACAGGGTCCTACAATGAGCAGTTCTTC.

DNA for the CDR3: TGCGCCAGCAGTCTCCTCGGGGAGCGGGCCTACAATGAGCAGTTCTTC. It codes for CASSLLGERAYNEQFF. The rearrangement uses TRBV5-1 and TRBJ2-1; tentatively, D is TRBD2 (6 bases). CDR1 SGHRS and CDR2 YFSETQ come from the germline V gene. The CDR3 covers 16 residues. The ends were cut back, 5 bases at V and 2 bases at J, with 17 bases in the middle.

This clone was counted once. The chain joins TRBV18 to TRBJ2-7; D gene uncertain. CDR3 size: 15 residues. Germline CDR1 is KGHSH and CDR2 is LQKENI. Trimming stripped 2 bases from V and 4 bases from J, with 15 bases between. The CDR3 DNA sequence: TGTGCCAGCTCACCATCCCAGGCCCGCCTGTACGAGCAGTACTTC. Its protein is CASSPSQARLYEQYF.

This clone was observed a handful of times. The V gene is TRBV11-3, the J gene TRBJ2-3, with 7 bases aligning to TRBD2. This CDR3 is built from 15 residues. Germline values: CDR1 SGHNT, CDR2 YENEEA. J lost 2 bases, V lost 2 bases, and 4 bases had no gene match. CDR3 sequence (DNA): TGTGCCAGCAGCTTATGGGAGGGGAACACAGATACGCAGTATTTT. Translation gives CASSLWEGNTDTQYF.

The genes are TRBV10-1 and TRBJ2-1; 8 nucleotides line up with TRBD2. V trimming: 4 bases; J trimming: 7 bases; junction bases outside the gene matches: 9. The germline gives CDR1 WNHNN, CDR2 SYGVQD (reference sequence). The CDR3 has 15 amino acids. CDR3 residues: CASSAPGGGRNEQFF. The CDR3 coding sequence is TGCGCCAGCAGTGCCCCGGGAGGGGGGCGAAATGAGCAGTTCTTC.

This rearrangement joins TRBV10-1 to TRBJ2-3, with D unclear. Trimming took 4 bases from V and 1 from J, leaving 6 bases between them. Per germline, CDR1 WNHNN and CDR2 SYGVQD (reference sequence). The CDR3 runs 13 residues. CDR3 nucleotide sequence: TGCGCCAGCAGTGTACGGGGCACAGATACGCAGTATTTT. Protein sequence: CASSVRGTDTQYF.

This clone has just a few counts. This rearrangement joins TRBV9 to TRBJ2-1, with no clear D. This CDR3 is built from 13 residues. V was cut by 0 bases and J by 8 bases, with 9 bases left in between. Germline CDR1 is SGDLS and CDR2 is YYNGEE. CDR3 coding DNA: TGTGCCAGCAGCGTAGGGGGTTCGTATGAGCAGTTCTTC. Encoded protein: CASSVGGSYEQFF.

V is TRBV24-1 and J is TRBJ2-7; the D gene could be TRBD1 or TRBD2 (6 bases each). The CDR3 has 13 amino acids. Germline V gene lookup returns CDR1 KGHDR and CDR2 SFDVKD. V gave up 6 bases and J gave up 7 bases, with 15 bases separating them. The CDR3 nucleotides read TGTGCCACCAGTAAGGGGGGCTTTGAAGAGCAGTACTTC. It is translated as CATSKGGFEEQYF.